Listed below are T cell receptor beta chains from one sample, sequenced in a study of blood T cell repertoires in COVID-19. The protocol was immunoSEQ multiplex PCR, while the TCRdb copy is restricted to in-frame clones and leaves out a portion. The sample consists of 35,000 to 50,000 clones, roughly 76% of them appearing once. Sequenced sample: peripheral blood. The receptor set was obtained from an older man with active or convalescent COVID-19. CDR3s include the opening cysteine and the closing phenylalanine or tryptophan. A D gene is named only where the DNA matches it firmly. Expanded clones get a size class; other rows say once, few or many, or leave the size out.

j_gene | d_gene | v_gene | abundance | CDR3nt | CDR3aa
TRBJ1-2 | . | TRBV28 | . | TGTGCCAGCAGTTTCCTTATACAACAGTATGGCTACACCTTC | CASSFLIQQYGYTF
TRBJ2-2 | TRBD1 | TRBV7-3 | . | TGTGCCAGCAGATCGGGACAGGGGAACACCGGGGAGCTGTTTTTT | CASRSGQGNTGELFF
TRBJ1-5 | TRBD1 | TRBV28 | . | TGTGCCAGCCGACAGGGTTCCCCGCATCAGCCCCAGCATTTT | CASRQGSPHQPQHF
TRBJ1-2 | . | TRBV11-2 | . | TGTGCCAGCAGCCAAAGTCGACATGGCTATGGCTACACCTTC | CASSQSRHGYGYTF
TRBJ1-2 | . | TRBV29-1 | . | TGCAGCGTTGCCGAGGTTGGTTATGGCTACACCTTC | CSVAEVGYGYTF
TRBJ1-2 | . | TRBV5-5 | . | TGTGCCAGCAGCTTGGTGGGGGGAGGACCCTTCGGCTACACCTTC | CASSLVGGGPFGYTF
TRBJ2-3 | . | TRBV5-1 | few | TGCGCCAGCACCCCCGCGTTGAGCACAGATACGCAGTATTTT | CASTPALSTDTQYF
TRBJ2-7 | . | TRBV15 | few | TGTGCCACCAGCAGAGGGGTGGGGCAATACGAGCAGTACTTC | CATSRGVGQYEQYF
TRBJ1-1 | . | TRBV3-1/TRBV3-2 | . | TGTGCCAGCAGCCAAACAGGGCAGAACACTGAAGCTTTCTTT | CASSQTGQNTEAFF
TRBJ1-5 | . | TRBV28 | many | TGTGCCAGCAGCACTGACAGGACGGGCAATCAGCCCCAGCATTTT | CASSTDRTGNQPQHF
TRBJ1-3 | TRBD1 | TRBV6-5 | . | TGTGCCAGCAGTTACTCGACAGGGACAACTGGAAACACCATATATTTT | CASSYSTGTTGNTIYF
TRBJ1-2 | . | TRBV7-9 | few | TGTGCCAGCAGCTTAGATCCCCCCGGGTTGGGCTACACCTTC | CASSLDPPGLGYTF
TRBJ2-1 | . | TRBV3-1/TRBV3-2 | . | TGTGCCAGCAGCCGATTCGGGGTCTACAATGAGCAGTTCTTC | CASSRFGVYNEQFF
TRBJ2-7 | TRBD1 | TRBV18 | . | TGTGCCAGCTCAACACGACAGGGAAAAGACGAGCAGTACTTC | CASSTRQGKDEQYF
TRBJ2-2 | . | TRBV7-8 | . | TGTGCCAGCAGCCGGGCCAGTCACGGGGAGCTGTTTTTT | CASSRASHGELFF
TRBJ2-5 | . | TRBV11-2 | . | TGTGCCAGCCAGGGCTTCGGCGAGACCCAGTACTTC | CASQGFGETQYF
TRBJ2-3 | . | TRBV29-1 | . | TGCAGCGGACACTCTAGCACAGATACGCAGTATTTT | CSGHSSTDTQYF
TRBJ2-5 | TRBD2 | TRBV7-3 | . | TGTGCCAGCAGCCTAGCGGGGGTAGGGACCCAGTACTTC | CASSLAGVGTQYF
TRBJ1-1 | TRBD1 | TRBV20-1 | . | TGCAGTGCTAGTCAAGGGACAGGGGGCGCGTGGGGAGCTTTCTTT | CSASQGTGGAWGAFF
TRBJ2-3 | . | TRBV5-6 | . | TGTGCCAGCAGCTTCCAGGATACGCAGTATTTT | CASSFQDTQYF
TRBJ2-1 | TRBD2 | TRBV9 | . | TGTGCCAGCAGCGTAGCTGGGACTAGCGGGTATCATGAGCAGTTCTTC | CASSVAGTSGYHEQFF
TRBJ2-7 | TRBD2 | TRBV27 | . | TGTGCCAGCAGTTTACTTCGGGGGGTCTCTTTGGAGGAGCAGTACTTC | CASSLLRGVSLEEQYF
TRBJ2-7 | . | TRBV30 | once | TGTGCCTGGAAGCGGCAGGGGTTCCACGAGCAGTACTTC | CAWKRQGFHEQYF
TRBJ2-7 | TRBD2 | TRBV5-4 | . | TGTGCCAGCAGCTCCCGGCGGGCGGGAGACGAGCAGTACTTC | CASSSRRAGDEQYF
TRBJ1-1 | . | TRBV29-1 | . | TGCAGCGTTGCGATATCGGTGAACACTGAAGCTTTCTTT | CSVAISVNTEAFF
TRBJ2-1 | TRBD2 | TRBV9 | . | TGTGCCAGCAGTGTAGCGGGGGGAGGTAATGAGCAGTTCTTC | CASSVAGGGNEQFF
TRBJ1-6 | TRBD1 | TRBV30 | . | TGTGCCTGGAGTGTGGGGGGACAGTATAATTCACCCCTCCACTTT | CAWSVGGQYNSPLHF
TRBJ2-7 | . | TRBV2 | . | TGTGCCAGCAGTGCGAGGGAGGAGGGCGAGCAGTACTTC | CASSAREEGEQYF
TRBJ1-2 | TRBD1 | TRBV28 | . | TGTGCCAGCAGTTTATTCATAGGACAGGGTCTAAACTATGGCTACACCTTC | CASSLFIGQGLNYGYTF
TRBJ2-1 | TRBD1 | TRBV9 | . | TGTGCCAGCAGCAGAGGACAGGGTATCAATGAGCAGTTCTTC | CASSRGQGINEQFF
TRBJ2-3 | . | TRBV19 | once | TGTGCCAGTAGGGGAGACACAGATACGCAGTATTTT | CASRGDTDTQYF
TRBJ1-2 | . | TRBV21-1 | . | TGTGCCAGCAGCAAAGTGTGGGACAGGGTGGAGGCTAACTATGGCTACACCTTC | CASSKVWDRVEANYGYTF
TRBJ2-3 | TRBD1 | TRBV2 | . | TGTGCCAGCAGTGGACAGGGTACAGATACGCAGTATTTT | CASSGQGTDTQYF
TRBJ2-2 | TRBD2 | TRBV9 | . | TGTGCCAGCAGTGACCTAGCGGGGTCCACCGGGGAGCTGTTTTTT | CASSDLAGSTGELFF
TRBJ1-1 | . | TRBV7-2 | . | TGTGCCAGCAGCGGATTCACAACAGTTGAAGCTTTCTTT | CASSGFTTVEAFF
TRBJ1-5 | TRBD1 | TRBV11-3 | . | TGTGCCAGCAGCCAAGGACAGGGACGCAATCAGCCCCAGCATTTT | CASSQGQGRNQPQHF
TRBJ2-2 | . | TRBV7-9 | few | TGTGCCAGCAGCTCGTCTATCGGGGAGCTGTTTTTT | CASSSSIGELFF
TRBJ1-2 | TRBD1 | TRBV4-1 | . | TGCGCCAGCAGCCACACAGGGGGGTTTGACTACACCTTC | CASSHTGGFDYTF
TRBJ2-1 | . | TRBV11-3 | . | TGTGCCAGCAGCTTGATATACAGCGAGCAGTTCTTC | CASSLIYSEQFF
TRBJ1-2 | . | TRBV2 | . | TGTGCCAGCAGTGTGGGAGGGTCGGTGGTTGGCTACACCTTC | CASSVGGSVVGYTF
TRBJ2-7 | . | TRBV2 | . | TGTGCCAGTCACAGTGAGAGCGGGGAGCAGTACTTC | CASHSESGEQYF
TRBJ2-7 | TRBD1 | TRBV2 | . | TGTGCCAGCATCTATGGGACAGGGGTCTACGAGCAGTACTTC | CASIYGTGVYEQYF
TRBJ1-2 | . | TRBV6-1 | . | TGTGCCAGCAGTGACCTAACAGGGCTTAGTGGCTACACCTTC | CASSDLTGLSGYTF
TRBJ2-1 | . | TRBV7-9 | . | TGTGCCAGCAGCTCGAACAGCAATGAGCAGTTCTTC | CASSSNSNEQFF
TRBJ1-2 | . | TRBV5-1 | . | TGCGCCAGCAGCTTGGTGTCCCCGGGTGGCTACACCTTC | CASSLVSPGGYTF
TRBJ1-3 | . | TRBV6-4 | . | TGTGCCAGCCGATCCCCGGACCGGCTAGCCGTGGACACCATATATTTT | CASRSPDRLAVDTIYF
TRBJ1-1 | . | TRBV19 | . | TGTGCCAGTAGTCCCCCCCGGGGCGGGGTGACTGAAGCTTTCTTT | CASSPPRGGVTEAFF
TRBJ2-3 | . | TRBV5-1 | . | TGCGCCAGCAGCTTCCAAGCACGCACAGATACGCAGTATTTT | CASSFQARTDTQYF
TRBJ2-1 | . | TRBV5-4 | few | TGTGCCAGCAGCTCACAGGTGAGCTCCTACAATGAGCAGTTCTTC | CASSSQVSSYNEQFF
TRBJ2-3 | TRBD2 | TRBV2 | . | TGTGCCAGCAGTCAGGCACTAGCGAACACAGATACGCAGTATTTT | CASSQALANTDTQYF
TRBJ2-1 | TRBD1 | TRBV5-6 | . | TGTGCCAGCAGCCCATTAGGGGGCGATGAGCAGTTCTTC | CASSPLGGDEQFF